Sequencing of this TCR beta chain was carried out in a study of T cell changes during pregnancy in multiple sclerosis. Per the germline V gene, CDR1 is SGDLS and CDR2 is YYNGEE. With V trimmed by 2 bases and J by 3 bases, 7 bases remained unmatched. This CDR3 has 16 residues. Assay: immunoSEQ multiplex PCR; the TCRdb copy retains only in-frame clones and omits some. The data contain around 110,000 clones, approximately 90% of them seen just once; the ten biggest clones take up over 1.5%. Sequenced material: peripheral blood, taken in the third trimester of pregnancy. The source of this sequence is a female donor with multiple sclerosis, enrolled in a pregnancy study. The rearrangement joins TRBV9 to TRBJ2-1; TRBD1 aligns across 8 bases. The CDR3 DNA is TGTGCCAGCAGCGTGTCCTACAGGGGGTTCTACAATGAGCAGTTCTTC. Its translation: CASSVSYRGFYNEQFF.